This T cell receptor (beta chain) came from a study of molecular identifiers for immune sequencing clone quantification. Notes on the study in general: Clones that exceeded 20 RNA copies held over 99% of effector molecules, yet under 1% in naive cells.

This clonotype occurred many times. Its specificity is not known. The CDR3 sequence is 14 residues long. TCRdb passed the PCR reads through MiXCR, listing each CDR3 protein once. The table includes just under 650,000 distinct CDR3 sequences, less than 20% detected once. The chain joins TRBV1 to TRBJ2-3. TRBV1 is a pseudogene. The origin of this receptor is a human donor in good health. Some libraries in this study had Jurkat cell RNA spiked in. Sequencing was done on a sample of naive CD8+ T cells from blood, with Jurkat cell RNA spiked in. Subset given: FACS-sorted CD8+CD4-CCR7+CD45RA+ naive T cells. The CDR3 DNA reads TGCACCAGCAGTCGATTAAGGGGCACAGATACGCAGTATTTT. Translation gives CTSSRLRGTDTQYF.